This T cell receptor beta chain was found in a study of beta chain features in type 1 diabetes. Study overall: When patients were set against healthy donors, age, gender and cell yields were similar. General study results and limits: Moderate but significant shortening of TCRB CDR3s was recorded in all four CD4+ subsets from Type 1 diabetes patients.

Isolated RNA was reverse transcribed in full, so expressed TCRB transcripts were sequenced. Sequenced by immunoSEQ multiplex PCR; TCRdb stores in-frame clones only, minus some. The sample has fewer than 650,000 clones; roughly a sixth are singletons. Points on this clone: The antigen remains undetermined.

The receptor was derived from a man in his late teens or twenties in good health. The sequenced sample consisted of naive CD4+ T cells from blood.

CDR3 region: CASSLDWKGTSGYTF. In nucleotides, the CDR3 is TGTGCCAGCAGCTTAGATTGGAAGGGGACCTCTGGCTACACCTTC. The rearrangement uses TRBV7-3 and TRBJ1-2, with D possibly being TRBD1 (5 bases). The V and J ends lost 2 bases and 7 bases respectively, with 17 bases between them. Germline lookup yields CDR1 SGHTA and CDR2 FQGTGA. The CDR3 runs to 15 residues.